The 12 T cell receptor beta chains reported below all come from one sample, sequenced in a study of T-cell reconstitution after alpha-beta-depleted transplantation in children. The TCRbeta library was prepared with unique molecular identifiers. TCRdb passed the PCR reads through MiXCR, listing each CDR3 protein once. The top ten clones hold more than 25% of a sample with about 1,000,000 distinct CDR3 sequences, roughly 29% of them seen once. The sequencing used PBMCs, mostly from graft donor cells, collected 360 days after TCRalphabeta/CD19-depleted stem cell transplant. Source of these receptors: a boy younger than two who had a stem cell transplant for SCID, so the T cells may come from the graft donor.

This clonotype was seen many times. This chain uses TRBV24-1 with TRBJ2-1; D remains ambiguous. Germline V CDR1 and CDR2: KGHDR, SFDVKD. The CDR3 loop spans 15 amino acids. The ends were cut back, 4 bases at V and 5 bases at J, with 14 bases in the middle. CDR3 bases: TGTGCCACCAGTGAAGGGTGGGGTAGGGACAATGAGCAGTTCTTC. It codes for CATSEGWGRDNEQFF.

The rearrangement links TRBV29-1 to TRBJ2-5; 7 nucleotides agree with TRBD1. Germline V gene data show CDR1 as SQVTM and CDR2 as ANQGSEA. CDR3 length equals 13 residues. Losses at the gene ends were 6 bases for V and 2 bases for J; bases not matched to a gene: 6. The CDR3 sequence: CSVARDRQETQYF. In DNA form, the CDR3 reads TGCAGCGTCGCAAGGGACAGACAAGAGACCCAGTACTTC. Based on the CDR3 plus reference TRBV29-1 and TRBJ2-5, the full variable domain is SAVISQKPSRDICQRGTSLTIQCQVDSQVTMMFWYRQQPGQSLTLIATANQGSEATYESGFVIDKFPISRPNLTFSTLTVSNMSPEDSSIYLCSVARDRQETQYFGPGTRLLVL.

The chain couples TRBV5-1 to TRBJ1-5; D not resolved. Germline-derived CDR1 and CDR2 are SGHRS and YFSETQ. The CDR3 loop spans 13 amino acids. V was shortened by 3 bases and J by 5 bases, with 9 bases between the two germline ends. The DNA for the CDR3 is TGCGCCAGCAGCTGGTGGGTTGATCAGCCCCAGCATTTT. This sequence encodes CASSWWVDQPQHF.

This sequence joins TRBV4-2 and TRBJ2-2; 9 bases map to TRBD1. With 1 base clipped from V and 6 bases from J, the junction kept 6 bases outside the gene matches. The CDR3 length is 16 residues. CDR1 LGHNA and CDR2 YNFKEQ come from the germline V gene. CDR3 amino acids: CASSQVTGGPAGELFF. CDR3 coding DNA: TGTGCCAGCAGCCAAGTCACAGGGGGCCCCGCCGGGGAGCTGTTTTTT.

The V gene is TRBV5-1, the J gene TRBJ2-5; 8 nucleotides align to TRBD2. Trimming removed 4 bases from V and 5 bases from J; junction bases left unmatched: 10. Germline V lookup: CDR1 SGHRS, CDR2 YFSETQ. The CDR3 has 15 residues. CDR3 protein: CASSPSAGDMETQYF. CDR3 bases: TGCGCCAGCAGCCCTTCAGCGGGGGATATGGAGACCCAGTACTTC.

The CDR3 region is CANSGTSGASSYNEQFF. DNA for the CDR3: TGTGCCAACTCCGGGACTAGCGGGGCCAGCTCCTACAATGAGCAGTTCTTC. The chain employs TRBV2 and TRBJ2-1; 13 bases match TRBD2. Trimming cost V 10 bases and J 0 bases; bases outside gene matches: 9. Germline V lookup: CDR1 SNHLY, CDR2 FYNNEI. The CDR3 runs to 17 residues.

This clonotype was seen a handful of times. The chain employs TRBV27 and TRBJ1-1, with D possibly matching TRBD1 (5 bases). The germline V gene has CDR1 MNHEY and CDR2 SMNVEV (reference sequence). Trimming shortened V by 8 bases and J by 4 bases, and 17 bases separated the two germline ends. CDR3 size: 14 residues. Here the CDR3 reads CASGPPGVFTEAFF. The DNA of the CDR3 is TGTGCCAGCGGACCCCCGGGGGTGTTCACTGAAGCTTTCTTT.

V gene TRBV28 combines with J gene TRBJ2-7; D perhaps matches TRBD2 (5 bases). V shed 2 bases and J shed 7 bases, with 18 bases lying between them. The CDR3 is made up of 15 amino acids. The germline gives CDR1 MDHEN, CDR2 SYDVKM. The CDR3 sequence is CASSLVFGNKREQYF. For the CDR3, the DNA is TGTGCCAGCAGTTTAGTTTTCGGAAACAAGCGGGAGCAGTACTTC.

The CDR3 region is CASSLENNNEQFF. The CDR3 nucleotides are TGCGCCAGCAGCTTGGAGAACAACAATGAGCAGTTCTTC. The rearrangement uses TRBV5-1 and TRBJ2-1; D unresolved. The CDR3 has 13 residues. V gave up 0 bases and J gave up 5 bases, with 6 bases separating them. Looked up from germline, CDR1 is SGHRS and CDR2 is YFSETQ.

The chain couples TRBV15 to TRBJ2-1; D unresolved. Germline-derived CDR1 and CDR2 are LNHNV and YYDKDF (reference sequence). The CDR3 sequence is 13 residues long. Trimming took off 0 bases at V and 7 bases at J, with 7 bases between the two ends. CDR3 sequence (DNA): TGTGCCACCAGCAGAGATTTTCAGAATGAGCAGTTCTTC. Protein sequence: CATSRDFQNEQFF. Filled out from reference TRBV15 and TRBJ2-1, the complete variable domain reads DAMVIQNPRYQVTQFGKPVTLSCSQTLNHNVMYWYQQKSSQAPKLLFHYYDKDFNNEADTPDNFQSRRPNTSFCFLDIRSPGLGDTAMYLCATSRDFQNEQFFGPGTRLTVL.

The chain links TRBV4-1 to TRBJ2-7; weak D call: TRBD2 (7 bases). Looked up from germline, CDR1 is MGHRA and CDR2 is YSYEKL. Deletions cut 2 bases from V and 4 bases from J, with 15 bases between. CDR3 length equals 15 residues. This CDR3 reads CASSQQGRAGYEQYF. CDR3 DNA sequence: TGCGCCAGCAGCCAACAGGGGAGGGCCGGGTACGAGCAGTACTTC.

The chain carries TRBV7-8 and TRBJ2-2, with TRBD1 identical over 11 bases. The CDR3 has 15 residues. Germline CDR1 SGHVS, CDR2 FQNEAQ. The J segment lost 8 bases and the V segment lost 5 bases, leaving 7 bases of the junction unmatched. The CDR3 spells CASSPGQGEGGELFF. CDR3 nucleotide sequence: TGTGCCAGCAGCCCGGGACAGGGGGAGGGTGGGGAGCTGTTTTTT.